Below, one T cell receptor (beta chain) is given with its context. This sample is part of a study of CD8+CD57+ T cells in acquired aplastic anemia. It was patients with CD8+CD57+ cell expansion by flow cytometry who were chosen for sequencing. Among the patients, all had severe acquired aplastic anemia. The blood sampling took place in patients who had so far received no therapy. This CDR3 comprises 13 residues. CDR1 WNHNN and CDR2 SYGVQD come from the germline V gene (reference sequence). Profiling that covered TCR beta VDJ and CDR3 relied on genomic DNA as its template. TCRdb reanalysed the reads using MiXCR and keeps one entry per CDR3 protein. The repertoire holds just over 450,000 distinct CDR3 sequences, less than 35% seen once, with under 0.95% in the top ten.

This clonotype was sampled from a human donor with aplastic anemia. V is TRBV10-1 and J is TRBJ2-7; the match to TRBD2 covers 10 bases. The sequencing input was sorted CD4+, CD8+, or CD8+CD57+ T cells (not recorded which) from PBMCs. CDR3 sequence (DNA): TGCCGGCCTAGCGGGAGTAGAGGTAGGGAGCAGTACTTC. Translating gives CRPSGSRGREQYF.